This is a list of T cell receptor beta chains from one sample in a study of T cell repertoires in cytomegalovirus infection. TCRdb re-called the reads with MiXCR, one entry per CDR3 protein. This table holds about 500,000 distinct CDR3 sequences, about 33% found once. No antigen has been assigned to these receptors. Sequenced material: cultured PBMCs, taken from culture after CMV antigen stimulation. The receptors were sampled from a human donor in good health (CMV status not recorded). Some clones in this sample may be carry-over from other donors' samples. Both conserved end residues are part of each CDR3. D genes are given only for firm matches. Some rows mark clone size as missing; the rest say once, few, many or name a class of expanded clone.

>TRBV27|TRBD1|-|TRBJ2-3
TGTGCCAGCAGTCATCGACAGGGCTTCACAGATACGCAGTATTTT
CASSHRQGFTDTQYF
>TRBV7-2|-|-|TRBJ2-1
TGTGCCAGCAGCAAACGTCGGGACATAGAGCAGTTCTTC
CASSKRRDIEQFF
>TRBV5-8|TRBD1|few|TRBJ2-1
TGTGCCAGCAGCTTGGTACAGGGGGCGCCCGTCAATGAGCAGTTCTTC
CASSLVQGAPVNEQFF
>TRBV7-6|-|few|TRBJ1-5
TGTGCCAGCAGCTTATCAGGGGATCATCAGCCCCAGCATTTT
CASSLSGDHQPQHF
>TRBV12-3/TRBV12-4|TRBD2|few|TRBJ2-1
TGTGCCAGCAGTCACCGAACTAGCGGGAGTGGGCATGAGCAGTTCTTC
CASSHRTSGSGHEQFF
>TRBV10-3|-|once|TRBJ1-3
TGTGCCATCAGTGAGGGGGCTACCTCTGGAAACACCATATATTTT
CAISEGATSGNTIYF
>TRBV11-2|-|-|TRBJ2-5
TGTGCCAGCAGCCCCTCAGTAGGAGTCCAAGAGACCCAGTACTTC
CASSPSVGVQETQYF
>TRBV11-2|TRBD2|-|TRBJ2-1
TGTGCCAGCAGCTTACCTCCTAGCGGAGTTTACAATGAGCAGTTCTTC
CASSLPPSGVYNEQFF
>TRBV20-1|TRBD2|-|TRBJ2-1
TGCAGTGCCCCGAGTTTCACCGGGACTAGCGGGAGGGGGACCTACAATGAGCAGTTCTTC
CSAPSFTGTSGRGTYNEQFF
>TRBV7-9|TRBD1|-|TRBJ2-5
TGTGCCAGCAGCGCCAGGACAGGGAAAAGGAAAGAGACCCAGTACTTC
CASSARTGKRKETQYF
>TRBV7-2|-|-|TRBJ2-7
TGTGCCAGCAGCTTCGGGACAATTTATTACGAGCAGTACTTC
CASSFGTIYYEQYF
>TRBV15|TRBD2|-|TRBJ2-1
TGTGCCACCAGCCCGCTGCCTTCTAGCGGGAGGAGGGATGAGCAGTTCTTC
CATSPLPSSGRRDEQFF